The 21 T cell receptor beta chains presented below share a single source sample, sequenced in a study of T cell responses to AZD1222 COVID-19 vaccine. Sequencing used immunoSEQ multiplex PCR; TCRdb keeps in-frame clones, though not all of them. The table records fewer than 150,000 clones, approximately 90% of them present only once. The sample here was peripheral blood, taken on day 0 of AZD1222 vaccination. The receptors stem from an adult in good health.

The V call is TRBV28, the J call TRBJ1-5; TRBD1 matches 8 bases. The V gene's germline CDR1 is MDHEN and CDR2 SYDVKM. Unmatched junction bases numbered 13, after V lost 6 bases and J lost 6 bases. This CDR3 is built from 16 residues. The DNA for the CDR3 is TGTGCCAGCAGCCCGGTGGGACAGGTTGGGGGTCAGCCCCAGCATTTT. It encodes CASSPVGQVGGQPQHF.

As concerns this clone: Additional DNA sequences in this sample encode the identical CDR3. The chain is built from TRBV5-1 and TRBJ2-7; D possibly corresponds to TRBD2 (5 bases). The V end was cut by 1 base, the J end by 3 bases, with 14 bases between. CDR1 SGHRS and CDR2 YFSETQ come from the germline V gene. The length of the CDR3 is 15 residues. The CDR3 region has the DNA TGCGCCAGCAGCTTGTCGGCACGGACTTTCTACGAGCAGTACTTC. Translation: CASSLSARTFYEQYF. The variable domain in full, with the rest retrieved from reference TRBV5-1 and TRBJ2-7, is KAGVTQTPRYLIKTRGQQVTLSCSPISGHRSVSWYQQTPGQGLQFLFEYFSETQRNKGNFPGRFSGRQFSNSRSEMNVSTLELGDSALYLCASSLSARTFYEQYFGPGTRLTVT.

This chain uses TRBV19 with TRBJ2-7, with a weak D call TRBD2 (5 bases). This CDR3 is 13 amino acids long. Germline V lookup: CDR1 LNHDA, CDR2 SQIVND (reference sequence). V shed 4 bases and J shed 3 bases, with 10 bases lying between them. CDR3 residues: CASSNGISYEQYF. The CDR3 DNA follows: TGTGCCAGTAGTAACGGGATCAGCTACGAGCAGTACTTC.

In the case of this clone: An end of the junction does not agree with germline; a read error may underlie this. This rearrangement joins TRBV7-7 to TRBJ2-2; D is unclear. Germline loops: CDR1 SSHAT, CDR2 FNYEAQ (reference sequence). The CDR3 contains 15 residues. This CDR3 reads CASSPDGWNTGELFF. CDR3 bases: TGTGCTAGCAGCCCCGACGGGTGGAACACCGGGGAGCTGTTTTTT.

The chain uses TRBV7-2 and TRBJ2-1; possible D gene TRBD2, 6 bases. Germline V lookup: CDR1 SGHTA, CDR2 FQGNSA. Trimming took off 7 bases at V and 8 bases at J, with 18 bases between the two ends. The CDR3 extends over 14 amino acids. The CDR3 DNA is TGTGCCAGCAAAAAAGGCGGGAATATAGATGAGCAGTTCTTC. This gives the protein CASKKGGNIDEQFF.

This clone was counted a single time. The genes are TRBV5-1 and TRBJ2-5; TRBD2 matches at 7 bases. Germline V gene sequence: CDR1 SGHRS, CDR2 YFSETQ. V shed 0 bases and J 2 bases; nucleotides not matched to a gene: 4. The CDR3 contains 15 residues. This CDR3 is CASSLDVGGQETQYF. The DNA for the CDR3 is TGCGCCAGCAGCTTGGATGTGGGGGGGCAAGAGACCCAGTACTTC. The whole variable domain, filled in from reference TRBV5-1 and TRBJ2-5, reads KAGVTQTPRYLIKTRGQQVTLSCSPISGHRSVSWYQQTPGQGLQFLFEYFSETQRNKGNFPGRFSGRQFSNSRSEMNVSTLELGDSALYLCASSLDVGGQETQYFGPGTRLLVL.

The rearrangement links TRBV6-2 or TRBV6-3 to TRBJ2-1; TRBD2 is a possible D gene (6 bases). The length of the CDR3 is 16 residues. Germline values: CDR1 MNHEY, CDR2 SVGEGT. V was shortened by 6 bases and J by 1 base, with 16 bases between the two germline ends. CDR3 sequence: CASSHEGGTSYNEQFF. The CDR3, as DNA: TGTGCCAGCAGCCATGAAGGCGGGACTTCCTACAATGAGCAGTTCTTC.

This chain links TRBV7-6 with TRBJ2-2; 13 nucleotides align to TRBD2. From germline, CDR1 is SGHVS and CDR2 FNYEAQ. Trimming cost V 1 base and J 8 bases; bases outside gene matches: 13. This CDR3 has 19 amino acids. The DNA for the CDR3 is TGTGCCAGCAGCTTAGTCCCTCCCACTAGCGGGGGGGCCAGAGGGGAGCTGTTTTTT. Translation gives CASSLVPPTSGGARGELFF.

V usage is TRBV4-2 and J usage is TRBJ2-1; TRBD2 matches 13 bases. This CDR3 is 16 amino acids long. Trimming took 4 bases from V and 9 from J; bases not matched to a gene: 9. The germline V gene encodes CDR1 LGHNA and CDR2 YNFKEQ. CDR3 sequence reads: CASSPGLAGVIGEQFF. The DNA of the CDR3 is TGTGCCAGCAGCCCCGGACTAGCGGGAGTTATTGGTGAGCAGTTCTTC.

The gene calls are TRBV19 and TRBJ1-2, with D possibly matching TRBD1 (5 bases). The CDR3 runs to 13 residues. The germline CDR1 and CDR2 sequences are LNHDA and SQIVND (reference sequence). Trimming left V 9 bases short and J 7 bases short, with 18 bases between. The CDR3 DNA is TGTGCCAGCACCATGGGGGGTTATGGTGGCTACACCTTC. The encoded protein is CASTMGGYGGYTF.

The J gene is TRBJ1-5, the V gene TRBV7-6; weak D call: TRBD1 (5 bases). The CDR3 is made up of 15 amino acids. Trimming took 7 bases from V and 2 from J, leaving 15 bases between them. Germline lookup yields CDR1 SGHVS and CDR2 FNYEAQ. In nucleotides, the CDR3 is TGTGCCAGCATCACACGGGCGGGGGGCAATCAGCCCCAGCATTTT. It codes for CASITRAGGNQPQHF. Based on the CDR3 plus reference TRBV7-6 and TRBJ1-5, the full variable domain is GAGVSQSPRYKVTKRGQDVALRCDPISGHVSLYWYRQALGQGPEFLTYFNYEAQQDKSGLPNDRFSAERPEGSISTLTIQRTEQRDSAMYRCASITRAGGNQPQHFGDGTRLSIL.

V is TRBV27 and J is TRBJ1-6; 8 nucleotides align to TRBD1. Trimming removed 5 bases from V and 5 bases from J; junction bases left unmatched: 8. The CDR3 sequence is 16 residues long. Per the germline V gene, CDR1 is MNHEY and CDR2 is SMNVEV (reference sequence). The chain's CDR3 is CASSLLTGANNSPLHF. As DNA, the CDR3 is TGTGCCAGCAGTCTACTGACAGGGGCGAATAATTCACCCCTCCACTTT.

V usage is TRBV6-5 and J usage is TRBJ1-6, with D uncertain. CDR1 is MNHEY and CDR2 is SVGAGI in the germline V gene. The CDR3 has 14 residues. V shed 5 bases and J shed 10 bases, with 15 bases lying between them. The CDR3 coding sequence is TGTGCCAGCAGTCTAAACCCCCCGGGGTCACCCCTCCACTTT. Its protein product is CASSLNPPGSPLHF.

This clone has a single count. This sequence joins TRBV9 and TRBJ2-5; D remains ambiguous. The CDR3 runs 15 residues. Trimming shortened V by 0 bases and J by 2 bases, and 11 bases separated the two germline ends. Looked up from germline, CDR1 is SGDLS and CDR2 is YYNGEE. CDR3 in amino acids: CASSVVFGEQETQYF. The CDR3 region has the DNA TGTGCCAGCAGCGTAGTTTTTGGGGAACAAGAGACCCAGTACTTC.

V and J are TRBV7-2 and TRBJ1-2, with a tentative D call TRBD1 (6 bases). Looked up from germline, CDR1 is SGHTA and CDR2 is FQGNSA. Trimming left V 5 bases short and J 4 bases short, with 14 bases between. The CDR3 is made up of 14 amino acids. CDR3 residues: CASSRRGQAYGYTF. CDR3 coding DNA: TGTGCCAGCAGCCGGCGGGGGCAGGCCTATGGCTACACCTTC.

The rearrangement links TRBV3-1 (or the pseudogene TRBV3-2) to TRBJ1-5; no clear D gene. The CDR3 is 13 residues long. V was shortened by 6 bases and J by 2 bases, with 8 bases between the two germline ends. Germline CDR1 LGHDT, CDR2 YNNKEL (reference sequence). CDR3 sequence reads: CASSQRGNQPQHF. In nucleotides, the CDR3 is TGTGCCAGCAGTCAGCGAGGCAATCAGCCCCAGCATTTT.

This chain uses TRBV19 with TRBJ1-1; the D gene is possibly TRBD1 (6 bases). CDR3 length: 14 residues. With 4 bases removed from V and 4 bases from J, the gap between germline ends came to 13 bases. The germline gives CDR1 LNHDA, CDR2 SQIVND (reference sequence). The CDR3 is CASSKQGVGTEAFF. The CDR3 DNA reads TGTGCCAGTAGTAAACAGGGAGTTGGCACTGAAGCTTTCTTT. Together with reference TRBV19 and TRBJ1-1, the CDR3 gives the full variable domain: DGGITQSPKYLFRKEGQNVTLSCEQNLNHDAMYWYRQDPGQGLRLIYYSQIVNDFQKGDIAEGYSVSREKKESFPLTVTSAQKNPTAFYLCASSKQGVGTEAFFGQGTRLTVV.

J is TRBJ2-7 and V is TRBV18, with 7 bases fitting TRBD1. Germline V gene sequence: CDR1 KGHSH, CDR2 LQKENI. V trimming: 6 bases; J trimming: 4 bases; junction bases outside the gene matches: 9. This CDR3 region has 14 residues. CDR3 amino acids: CASSLDRAVYEQYF. CDR3 bases: TGTGCCAGCTCGCTCGACAGGGCTGTTTACGAGCAGTACTTC.

The CDR3 DNA follows: TGTGCCAGCAGCTTAGTCTGGGAGAAGGGGGGGAACACTGAAGCTTTCTTT. Its translation is CASSLVWEKGGNTEAFF. The genes are TRBV5-8 and TRBJ1-1; TRBD1 is a possible D gene (6 bases). The germline V gene has CDR1 SGHTS and CDR2 YDEGEE. V was trimmed by 2 bases and J by 1 base, leaving 18 bases between them. The CDR3 has 17 residues.

This clone was found once. This chain connects TRBV6-5 to TRBJ1-1; a weak D match, TRBD1 (6 bases). The CDR3 loop spans 14 amino acids. V lost 7 bases to trimming and J lost 10 bases, with 22 bases between them. CDR1 and CDR2 (germline): MNHEY, SVGAGI. This chain's CDR3 is CASIPTGSLHGAFF. The CDR3 DNA is TGTGCCAGCATACCAACAGGGAGTCTCCACGGAGCTTTCTTT.

The chain combines TRBV5-1 with TRBJ2-1; 9 nucleotides agree with TRBD2. J was trimmed by 6 bases and V by 0 bases; bases with no gene match: 4. Germline CDR1 SGHRS, CDR2 YFSETQ. CDR3 length: 15 residues. The CDR3 nucleotides read TGCGCCAGCAGCTTGGTTGCGGGAGGGCGCAATGAGCAGTTCTTC. Its protein is CASSLVAGGRNEQFF.